These T cell receptor beta chains were read from a single sample in a study of cytotoxic CD8 clonotypes in ibrutinib-treated CLL. Some clones are missing from TCRdb's copy, which holds only in-frame ones; the method was immunoSEQ multiplex PCR. The sample includes 250,000 to 350,000 clones, 65% to 85% of them seen just once. The specimen comprised PBMCs, sampled at disease progression, from a patient treated with ibrutinib. The receptors were sampled from a human donor with chronic lymphocytic leukemia. The CDR3 runs from the conserved cysteine through the conserved F or W. The D gene is left open where the match is weak. Clone sizes are given selectively: once, few, many, or a class where the clone is expanded.

v_call,j_call,d_call,clone_size,cdr3_nt,cdr3_aa
TRBV4-1,TRBJ2-3,TRBD2,many,TGCGCCAGCAGCCGGATAACGACTAGCGGGGGAACGACAGATACGCAGTATTTT,CASSRITTSGGTTDTQYF
TRBV5-1,TRBJ2-1,-,-,TGCGCCAGCAGCTCCGACAGGCGCCTCTACAATGAGCAGTTCTTC,CASSSDRRLYNEQFF
TRBV19,TRBJ2-7,TRBD1,-,TGTGCCAGTAGTATCCGGGACAGACCGTACGAGCAGTACTTC,CASSIRDRPYEQYF
TRBV29-1,TRBJ2-7,-,-,TGCAGCGTTGTATCCGGGAGCTCCTACGAGCAGTACTTC,CSVVSGSSYEQYF
TRBV1,TRBJ2-5,-,-,TGCACCAGCAGCCCCCACTGTAGTCGCGAGATCCAAGAGACCCAGTACTTC,CTSSPHCSREIQETQYF
TRBV10-3,TRBJ1-1,-,-,TGTGCCGTCGGGCAACCGAACACTGAAGCTTTCTTT,CAVGQPNTEAFF
TRBV9,TRBJ2-1,TRBD2,-,TGTGCCAGCAGCGTAGTTGCGGGAGCCTACAATGAGCAGTTCTTC,CASSVVAGAYNEQFF
TRBV18,TRBJ1-1,-,few,TGTGCCAGCTCACCCCCCGGGACGGGGAACACTGAAGCTTTCTTT,CASSPPGTGNTEAFF
TRBV27,TRBJ2-1,TRBD2,-,TGTGCCACCGGGACTAGCTCCTACAATGAGCAGTTCTTC,CATGTSSYNEQFF
TRBV7-8,TRBJ2-4,-,-,TGTGCCAGCAGCCCGATGGGGATAGCCAAAAACATTCAGTACTTC,CASSPMGIAKNIQYF
TRBV6-5,TRBJ2-7,TRBD2,-,TGTGCCAGCAGCTATGGGACTAACTACGAGCAGTACTTC,CASSYGTNYEQYF
TRBV6-1,TRBJ1-6,-,once,TGTGCCAGCAACGCCCGTGAAGATAATTCACCCCTCCACTTT,CASNAREDNSPLHF
TRBV29-1,TRBJ1-2,-,-,TGCAGCGTTGAGGAAAGTGGCTACACCTTC,CSVEESGYTF
TRBV10-3,TRBJ1-5,TRBD1,-,TGTGCCACTTGGGACAGCTCCCTACGCAATCAGCCCCAGCATTTT,CATWDSSLRNQPQHF
TRBV7-9,TRBJ1-1,-,-,TGTGCCAGTAGCTTTGACAGACGCGGTGAAGCTTTCTTT,CASSFDRRGEAFF
TRBV5-1,TRBJ2-3,-,-,TGCGCCAGCAGCTTTGTAGCAGGGACAACCACAGATACGCAGTATTTT,CASSFVAGTTTDTQYF
TRBV15,TRBJ2-7,TRBD1,few,TGTGCCACCAGCCGGCCAGGGGGTTTCTACGAGCAGTACTTC,CATSRPGGFYEQYF
TRBV7-2,TRBJ1-4,TRBD1,once,TGTGCCAGCTCTCGGACAGGCTTAAATGAAAAACTGTTTTTT,CASSRTGLNEKLFF
TRBV10-2,TRBJ2-7,TRBD2,many,TGCGCCAGCACCCTTAGCGGGGGGAGCTCCTACGAGCAGTACTTC,CASTLSGGSSYEQYF
TRBV29-1,TRBJ2-1,TRBD2,-,TGCAGCGTTGAAGGAGTGCGGGGGGGATACAATGAGCAGTTCTTC,CSVEGVRGGYNEQFF
TRBV11-2,TRBJ2-7,TRBD1,-,TGTGCCAGCAGCTTAGGCAGGGGGTACGAGCAGTACTTC,CASSLGRGYEQYF
TRBV29-1,TRBJ2-7,-,-,TGCAGCGTTTTCCTGGGGGAGCAGTACTTC,CSVFLGEQYF
TRBV6-5,TRBJ2-7,-,once,TGTGCCAGCACTGACCAGGGTTCCTACGAGCAGTACTTC,CASTDQGSYEQYF
TRBV10-3,TRBJ1-1,-,-,TGTGCCATCGGGGCTCGAATGAACACTGAAGCTTTCTTT,CAIGARMNTEAFF